This record looks at one TCR beta chain sequence and its context. One junction end does not reproduce the germline sequence, and a read error may be involved. The same CDR3 can be traced to other DNA sequences in this sample. The data belong to a study of blood T cell repertoires in COVID-19. About the research overall: The United States, Italy and Spain supplied acute and convalescent COVID-19 samples. PBMCs, B-cell-depleted T cells, or T cells were the source of the cDNA or gDNA that made up the material.

In assigning cohorts, the study relied on participant-reported clinical history. CDR1 is SSHAT and CDR2 is FNYEAQ in the germline V gene (reference sequence). The CDR3 runs to 15 residues. Profiled with immunoSEQ multiplex PCR; TCRdb holds only in-frame clones, not every one. Of approximately 200,000 clones in the sample, around 87% were seen once. This TCR derives from a man younger than 40 in a cohort exposed to, infected with or recovered from COVID-19 (not recorded which). The sample comprised PBMCs or T cells enriched from blood (not recorded which). The chain recombines TRBV7-7 with TRBJ2-5, with 9 nucleotides matching TRBD1. The chain's CDR3 is CASSLVGQGGETQYF. CDR3 DNA sequence: TGTGCTAGCAGCTTAGTGGGACAGGGAGGGGAGACCCAGTACTTC.